Sequencing of this TCR beta chain was carried out in a study of CD8+CD57+ T cells in acquired aplastic anemia. Using genomic DNA as the template, TCR beta VDJ and CDR3 profiling was carried out. MiXCR, run by TCRdb on the reads, gives a single entry per CDR3 protein. The table has hundreds of thousands of distinct CDR3 sequences, approximately 32% seen once; the top ten hold 0.75% to 0.95%. Patients picked for sequencing had shown CD8+CD57+ cell expansion detected by flow cytometry. In all patients, the disease was severe acquired aplastic anemia. The CDR3 has 16 residues. The V and J ends lost 8 bases and 0 bases respectively, with 14 bases between them. CDR1 MNHEY and CDR2 SMNVEV come from the germline V gene (reference sequence).

This receptor was obtained from a human donor with aplastic anemia. Sequencing used sorted CD4+, CD8+, or CD8+CD57+ T cells (not recorded which) from PBMCs. This chain connects TRBV27 to TRBJ2-6, with D perhaps matching TRBD1 (5 bases). As DNA, the CDR3 is TGTGCCAGCTCAGAACAGGCCCCCTCTGGGGCCAACGTCCTGACTTTC. This sequence encodes CASSEQAPSGANVLTF.